One sample yielded the 17 T cell receptor beta chains listed below, sequenced in a study of cytomegalovirus exposure and HLA in healthy donors. The PCR contained 60 Vbeta and 13 Jbeta primers. Here immunoSEQ multiplex PCR was the method, and the copy in TCRdb shows in-frame clones only, minus some. This table has about 64,000 clones, over 75% appearing once. Sequenced input: PBMCs. These receptors were collected from a female donor in good health and CMV-seronegative.

Remarks on this clone: Relative to the germline gene, one junction end is altered; a read error may explain this. This CDR3 is also generated by other DNA sequences in the sample. The chain combines TRBV18 with TRBJ2-5; 10 nucleotides match TRBD1. Germline CDR1 and CDR2: KGHSH and LQKENI. The CDR3 totals 15 residues. The CDR3 DNA reads as TGCGCCAGCTCACAGACAGGGGGCGCGGGAGAGACCCAGTACTTC. It encodes CASSQTGGAGETQYF.

The rearrangement links TRBV9 to TRBJ2-2; 7 positions match TRBD1. V shed 4 bases, J shed 1 base, and the junction held 4 bases outside the gene matches. The germline V gene has CDR1 SGDLS and CDR2 YYNGEE. The CDR3 contains 15 residues. The CDR3 bases are TGTGCCAGCAGCACCAGGACAGGGAACACCGGGGAGCTGTTTTTT. Its translation: CASSTRTGNTGELFF.

The rearrangement links TRBV6-5 to TRBJ2-1; possible D gene TRBD2, 6 bases. Germline loops: CDR1 MNHEY, CDR2 SVGAGI. CDR3 length: 14 residues. V was cut by 2 bases and J by 6 bases, with 11 bases left in between. The CDR3 DNA reads TGTGCCAGCAGTTACGGGACTTTCACCAATGAGCAGTTCTTC. This gives the protein CASSYGTFTNEQFF.

The chain is built from TRBV9 and TRBJ1-4; TRBD1 agrees at 8 bases. The CDR3 totals 14 residues. V shed 3 bases, J shed 7 bases, and the junction held 5 bases outside the gene matches. Germline lookup yields CDR1 SGDLS and CDR2 YYNGEE. The CDR3 nucleotides read TGTGCCAGCAGCGCCGGGGACAGGTCTGAAAAACTGTTTTTT. This encodes CASSAGDRSEKLFF.

The rearrangement links TRBV9 to TRBJ2-3, with TRBD1 as a possible D gene (5 bases). Germline V lookup: CDR1 SGDLS, CDR2 YYNGEE. CDR3 length: 16 amino acids. Trimming removed 7 bases at V and 1 base at J, with 19 bases between. In nucleotides, the CDR3 is TGTGCCAGCCCCCTATTGGGCAGGGCTGGCACAGATACGCAGTATTTT. Translating it yields CASPLLGRAGTDTQYF.

The V call is TRBV5-4, the J call TRBJ2-3; possible D gene TRBD1, 6 bases. Germline V gene lookup returns CDR1 SGHNT and CDR2 YYREEE (reference sequence). This CDR3 is built from 14 residues. Trimming pared 0 bases from V and 4 bases from J, leaving 9 bases between. CDR3 residues: CASSLARGPDTQYF. The CDR3 bases are TGTGCCAGCAGCTTGGCCAGGGGTCCAGATACGCAGTATTTT.

The chain joins TRBV2 to TRBJ2-7; TRBD1 agrees at 8 bases. This CDR3 is 14 amino acids long. The J segment lost 3 bases and the V segment lost 2 bases, leaving 3 bases of the junction unmatched. Per the germline V gene, CDR1 is SNHLY and CDR2 is FYNNEI. In DNA form, the CDR3 reads TGTGCCAGCAGTGAACAGGGGGCTTACTACGAGCAGTACTTC. Its protein product is CASSEQGAYYEQYF.

The chain uses TRBV5-4 and TRBJ2-3; 7 nucleotides match TRBD2. This CDR3 region has 14 residues. Trimming removed 5 bases from V and 4 bases from J; junction bases left unmatched: 7. Germline CDR1 SGHNT, CDR2 YYREEE (reference sequence). CDR3 loop: CASSSTSRADTQYF. The CDR3 DNA follows: TGTGCCAGCAGTTCGACTAGCAGGGCAGATACGCAGTATTTT.

V is TRBV30 and J is TRBJ2-5; D possibly corresponds to TRBD2 (5 bases). V dropped 2 bases and J dropped 5 bases, with 12 bases sitting between them. Germline V CDR1 and CDR2: GTSNPN, SVGIG (reference sequence). This CDR3 region has 13 residues. The CDR3 sequence is CAWSRRFRETQYF. The CDR3 DNA sequence: TGTGCCTGGAGTCGGAGGTTCAGGGAGACCCAGTACTTC. The complete variable domain, with remaining parts taken from reference TRBV30 and TRBJ2-5, reads SQTIHQWPATLVQPVGSPLSLECTVEGTSNPNLYWYRQAAGRGLQLLFYSVGIGQISSEVPQNLSASRPQDRQFILSSKKLLLSDSGFYLCAWSRRFRETQYFGPGTRLLVL.

CDR3 nucleotides: TGTGCCAGCAGTTACTCGGTAGCCGGGGTCGCCTACGAGCAGTACTTC. This codes for CASSYSVAGVAYEQYF. The chain carries TRBV6-5 and TRBJ2-7; D is perhaps TRBD2 (5 bases). Trimming pared 0 bases from V and 2 bases from J, leaving 14 bases between. CDR3 length equals 16 residues. Per germline, CDR1 MNHEY and CDR2 SVGAGI.

This chain links TRBV6-4 with TRBJ2-1; 7 nucleotides match TRBD2. V was pared by 5 bases and J by 12 bases, with 10 bases of the junction left unmatched. Germline V gene lookup returns CDR1 MRHNA and CDR2 SNTAGT. CDR3 size: 13 residues. The CDR3 DNA is TGTGCCAGCAGTCTCGATGAAGGGACTACGCAGTTCTTC. Encoded protein: CASSLDEGTTQFF.

The chain has TRBV6-5 and TRBJ2-7, with D hard to call. The V end lost 0 bases, the J end lost 1 base, and 13 bases lay between the germline ends. CDR1 is MNHEY, CDR2 SVGAGI, per germline. This CDR3 contains 16 residues. The CDR3 sequence is CASSYSNLVRSYEQYF. In nucleotides, the CDR3 is TGTGCCAGCAGTTACTCGAATCTAGTCCGTTCCTACGAGCAGTACTTC.

This clone came up once. The chain combines TRBV7-8 with TRBJ1-4; D might be TRBD1 (6 bases). With 5 bases removed from V and 2 bases from J, the gap between germline ends came to 12 bases. Germline V lookup: CDR1 SGHVS, CDR2 FQNEAQ. This CDR3 region has 15 residues. The CDR3 region is CASSQTDSTNEKLFF. CDR3 sequence (DNA): TGTGCCAGCAGCCAGACGGACAGTACTAATGAAAAACTGTTTTTT.

This clone ranks as medium-sized. CDR3 sequence reads: CASSAEGDQPQHF. As DNA, the CDR3 is TGCGCCAGCAGCGCAGAGGGTGATCAGCCCCAGCATTTT. This chain connects TRBV5-1 to TRBJ1-5, with D unresolved. The V end was cut by 4 bases, the J end by 5 bases, with 10 bases between. This CDR3 is built from 13 residues. From germline, CDR1 is SGHRS and CDR2 YFSETQ. The complete variable domain, with remaining parts taken from reference TRBV5-1 and TRBJ1-5, reads KAGVTQTPRYLIKTRGQQVTLSCSPISGHRSVSWYQQTPGQGLQFLFEYFSETQRNKGNFPGRFSGRQFSNSRSEMNVSTLELGDSALYLCASSAEGDQPQHFGDGTRLSIL.

The V and J genes are TRBV27 and TRBJ2-1; D possibly corresponds to TRBD2 (5 bases). V dropped 3 bases and J dropped 6 bases, with 9 bases sitting between them. Germline values: CDR1 MNHEY, CDR2 SMNVEV (reference sequence). There are 13 residues in the CDR3. The CDR3 is CASSFLEGNEQFF. In nucleotides, the CDR3 is TGTGCCAGCAGTTTTCTCGAGGGCAATGAGCAGTTCTTC.

This chain connects TRBV6-1 to TRBJ1-2, with TRBD1 identical over 8 bases. The J segment lost 4 bases and the V segment lost 4 bases, leaving 8 bases of the junction unmatched. Germline-derived CDR1 and CDR2 are MNHNS and SASEGT. The CDR3 has 15 amino acids. The CDR3 DNA is TGTGCCAGCAGTGGCTACGGACAGGGTGCCTATGGCTACACCTTC. Protein product: CASSGYGQGAYGYTF.

The chain is built from TRBV5-1 and TRBJ2-7, with 7 bases identical to TRBD1. The CDR3 consists of 16 residues. V lost 0 bases to trimming and J lost 5 bases; unmatched junction nucleotides: 11. The germline V gene has CDR1 SGHRS and CDR2 YFSETQ. CDR3 sequence reads: CASSLAEGALINEQYF. The CDR3 region has the DNA TGCGCCAGCAGCTTGGCCGAGGGGGCGCTTATCAACGAGCAGTACTTC. The whole variable domain, remainder taken from reference TRBV5-1 and TRBJ2-7, is KAGVTQTPRYLIKTRGQQVTLSCSPISGHRSVSWYQQTPGQGLQFLFEYFSETQRNKGNFPGRFSGRQFSNSRSEMNVSTLELGDSALYLCASSLAEGALINEQYFGPGTRLTVT.